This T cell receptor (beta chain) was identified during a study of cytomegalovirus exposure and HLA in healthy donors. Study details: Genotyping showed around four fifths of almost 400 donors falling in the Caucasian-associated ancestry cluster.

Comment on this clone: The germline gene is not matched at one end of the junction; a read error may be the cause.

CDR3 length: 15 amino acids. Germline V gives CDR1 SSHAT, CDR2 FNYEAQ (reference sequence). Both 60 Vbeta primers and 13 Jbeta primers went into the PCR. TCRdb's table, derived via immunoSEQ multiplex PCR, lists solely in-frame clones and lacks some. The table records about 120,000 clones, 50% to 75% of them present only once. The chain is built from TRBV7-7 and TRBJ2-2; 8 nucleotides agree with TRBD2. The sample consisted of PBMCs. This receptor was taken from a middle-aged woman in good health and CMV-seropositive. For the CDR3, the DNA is TGTGCTAGCAGCTTACGAGCGGGAGATTCCGGGGAGCTGTTTTTT. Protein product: CASSLRAGDSGELFF. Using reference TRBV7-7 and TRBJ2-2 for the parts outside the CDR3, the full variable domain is GAGVSQSPRYKVTKRGQDVTLRCDPISSHATLYWYQQALGQGPEFLTYFNYEAQPDKSGLPSDRFSAERPEGSISTLTIQRTEQRDSAMYRCASSLRAGDSGELFFGEGSRLTVL.